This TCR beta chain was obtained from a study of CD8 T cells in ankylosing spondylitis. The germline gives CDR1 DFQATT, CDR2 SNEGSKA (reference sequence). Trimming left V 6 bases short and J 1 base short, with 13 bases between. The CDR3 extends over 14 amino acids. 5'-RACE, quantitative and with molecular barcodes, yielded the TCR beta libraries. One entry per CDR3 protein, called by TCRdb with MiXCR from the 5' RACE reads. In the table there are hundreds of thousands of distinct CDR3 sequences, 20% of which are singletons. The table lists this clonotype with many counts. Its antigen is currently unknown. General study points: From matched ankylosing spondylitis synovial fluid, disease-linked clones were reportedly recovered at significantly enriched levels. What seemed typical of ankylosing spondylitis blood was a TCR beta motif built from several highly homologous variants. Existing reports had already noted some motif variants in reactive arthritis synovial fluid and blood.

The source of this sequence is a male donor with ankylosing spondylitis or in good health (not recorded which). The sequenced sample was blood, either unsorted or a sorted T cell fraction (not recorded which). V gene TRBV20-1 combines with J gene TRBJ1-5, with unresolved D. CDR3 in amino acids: CSANLGGSNQPQHF. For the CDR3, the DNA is TGCAGTGCCAACTTAGGAGGGAGCAATCAGCCCCAGCATTTT.